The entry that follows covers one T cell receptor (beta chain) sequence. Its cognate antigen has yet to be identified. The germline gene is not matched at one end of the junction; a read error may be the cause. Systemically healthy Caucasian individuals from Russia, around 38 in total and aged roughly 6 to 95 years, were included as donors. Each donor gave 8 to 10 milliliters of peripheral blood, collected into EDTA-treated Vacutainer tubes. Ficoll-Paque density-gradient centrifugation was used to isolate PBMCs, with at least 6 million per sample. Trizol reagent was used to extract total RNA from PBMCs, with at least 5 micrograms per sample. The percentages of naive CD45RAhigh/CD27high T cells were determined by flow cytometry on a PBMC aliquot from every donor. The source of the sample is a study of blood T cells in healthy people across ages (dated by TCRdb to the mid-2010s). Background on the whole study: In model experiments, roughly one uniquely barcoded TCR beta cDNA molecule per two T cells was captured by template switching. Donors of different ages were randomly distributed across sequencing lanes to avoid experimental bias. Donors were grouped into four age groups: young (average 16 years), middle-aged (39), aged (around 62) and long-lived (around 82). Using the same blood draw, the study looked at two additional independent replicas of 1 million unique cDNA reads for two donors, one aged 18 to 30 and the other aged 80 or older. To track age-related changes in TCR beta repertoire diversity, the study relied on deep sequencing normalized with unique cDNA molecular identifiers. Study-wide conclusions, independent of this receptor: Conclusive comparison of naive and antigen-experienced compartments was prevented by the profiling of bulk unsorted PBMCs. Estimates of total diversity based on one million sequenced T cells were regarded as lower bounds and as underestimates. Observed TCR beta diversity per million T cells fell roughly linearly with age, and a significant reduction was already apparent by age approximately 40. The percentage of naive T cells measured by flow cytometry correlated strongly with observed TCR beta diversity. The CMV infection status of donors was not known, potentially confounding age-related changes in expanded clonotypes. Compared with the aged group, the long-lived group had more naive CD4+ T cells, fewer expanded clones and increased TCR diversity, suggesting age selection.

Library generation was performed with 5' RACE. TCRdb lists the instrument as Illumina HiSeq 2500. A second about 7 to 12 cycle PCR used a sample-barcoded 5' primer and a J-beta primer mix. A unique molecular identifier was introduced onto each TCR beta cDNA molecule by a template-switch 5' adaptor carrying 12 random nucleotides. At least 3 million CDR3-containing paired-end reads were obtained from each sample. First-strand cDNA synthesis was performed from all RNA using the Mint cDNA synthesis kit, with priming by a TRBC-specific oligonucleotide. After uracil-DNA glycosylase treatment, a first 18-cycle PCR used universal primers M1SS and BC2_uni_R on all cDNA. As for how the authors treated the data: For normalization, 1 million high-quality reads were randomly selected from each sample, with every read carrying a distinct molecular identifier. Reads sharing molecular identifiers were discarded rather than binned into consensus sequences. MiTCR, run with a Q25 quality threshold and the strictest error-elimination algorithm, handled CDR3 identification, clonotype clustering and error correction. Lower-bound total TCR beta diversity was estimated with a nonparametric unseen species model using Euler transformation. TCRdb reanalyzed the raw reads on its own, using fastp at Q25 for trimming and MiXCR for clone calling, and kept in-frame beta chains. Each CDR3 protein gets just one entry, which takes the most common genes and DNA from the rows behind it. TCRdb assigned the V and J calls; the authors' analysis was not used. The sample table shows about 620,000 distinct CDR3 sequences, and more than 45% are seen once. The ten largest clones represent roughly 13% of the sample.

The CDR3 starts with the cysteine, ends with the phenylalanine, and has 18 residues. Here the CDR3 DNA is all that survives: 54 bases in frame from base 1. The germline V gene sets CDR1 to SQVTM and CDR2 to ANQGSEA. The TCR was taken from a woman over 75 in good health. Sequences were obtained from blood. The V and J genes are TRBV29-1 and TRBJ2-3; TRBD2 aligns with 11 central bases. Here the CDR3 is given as CSVEDWGLTSGIGDTQYF. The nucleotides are TGCAGCGTCGAAGACTGGGGTTTGACTAGCGGGATAGGAGATACGCAGTATTTT.